Reported below is one T cell receptor (beta chain). These data are taken from a study of blood T cell repertoires in COVID-19. The CDR3 is made up of 14 amino acids. Germline lookup yields CDR1 SNHLY and CDR2 FYNNEI. Trimming removed 5 bases at V and 1 base at J, with 6 bases between. Profiled with immunoSEQ multiplex PCR; TCRdb holds only in-frame clones, not every one. This table has around 250,000 clones, more than 85% appearing once. The chain is built from TRBV2 and TRBJ2-6, with D uncertain. This TCR came from a woman in her seventies with active or convalescent COVID-19. The sequenced sample was peripheral blood. CDR3 in DNA: TGTGCCAGCAGTAACGGGTCTGGGGCCAACGTCCTGACTTTC. Translating gives CASSNGSGANVLTF.